These T cell receptor beta chains were read from a single sample in a study of cytomegalovirus exposure and HLA in healthy donors. Clones were sequenced by immunoSEQ multiplex PCR, and TCRdb holds only the in-frame ones, with some missing. The table has roughly 180,000 clones, 85% seen once; the top ten hold 1%. Sequenced sample: PBMCs. These receptors all come from a boy aged 2 to 10 in good health and CMV-seronegative. The conserved cysteine and the conserved F or W are not part of the CDR3 here.

v_gene	j_gene	len	CDR3aa
TRBV5-4	TRBJ2-1	11	ASSVTRAGEQF
TRBV6-1	TRBJ1-1	12	ASSEWGGWTEAF
TRBV10-3	TRBJ2-1	15	AISESRTGGFYNEQF
TRBV14	TRBJ1-4	13	ASSQRAGTNEKLF
TRBV27	TRBJ2-1	14	ASIPTSGPAYNEQF
TRBV19	TRBJ2-3	19	ASRNPGQGILGGLLADTQY
TRBV6-5	TRBJ1-6	14	ASSYSLPGGDSPLH
TRBV5-1	TRBJ2-7	11	ASRSGGSYEQY
TRBV10-2	TRBJ2-7	12	ASSESGGSYEQY
TRBV7-3	TRBJ2-1	13	ASSPRGDSYNEQF
TRBV21-1	TRBJ2-1	16	ASSKVPQGPTSFAEQF
TRBV28	TRBJ2-7	13	ASSWRDRGHYEQY
TRBV28	TRBJ1-3	10	ASSLGRNTIY
TRBV28	TRBJ2-7	14	ASSLTPGLAFSEQY
TRBV27	TRBJ1-1	11	ASSWGRNTEAF
TRBV9	TRBJ2-2	14	ASSVVGTSPTGELF
TRBV6-1	TRBJ1-1	14	ASSASTGSGNTEAF
TRBV5-1	TRBJ1-1	13	ASSFNRKRNTEAF
TRBV30	TRBJ1-1	13	AWTGRTRVNTEAF
TRBV5-8	TRBJ2-7	13	ASSADSEEYYEQY
TRBV2	TRBJ2-5	13	ASRRRDYPQETQY
TRBV18	TRBJ2-3	16	ASSTRSFSGASTDTQY
TRBV14	TRBJ1-2	14	ASSHGRGGVGYGYT
TRBV6-1	TRBJ1-6	12	ASSVGTGGSPLH
TRBV19	TRBJ1-1	12	ASSNTGGNTEAF
TRBV2	TRBJ2-1	16	ASRPRAGGRLGYNEQF
TRBV18	TRBJ2-3	14	ASSPPRGRHTDTQY
TRBV19	TRBJ2-1	14	ASSSGLAGVYNEQF
TRBV29-1	TRBJ2-3	18	SVVDREDGVPRSSTDTQY
TRBV2	TRBJ1-6	11	ASTGQGNSPLH
TRBV5-6	TRBJ1-1	12	ASSFGTPNTEAF
TRBV11-2	TRBJ2-2	15	ASSSRAGGTNTGELF
TRBV29-1	TRBJ1-2	11	SVHRGYDYGYT
TRBV9	TRBJ2-3	14	ASSVGVSGSTDTQY
TRBV28	TRBJ2-7	13	ASTGLAGGLYEQY
TRBV2	TRBJ2-5	13	ASRPLEPRVETQY
TRBV19	TRBJ1-1	13	ASSATGTANTEAF
TRBV5-8	TRBJ1-2	12	ASSSQGAGYGYT
TRBV6-6	TRBJ1-5	12	ASSSGAGEQPQH
TRBV7-9	TRBJ2-5	13	ASSLGWAVQETQY
TRBV28	TRBJ1-1	12	ASSLGQQNTEAF
TRBV2	TRBJ2-2	12	ASSETGSTGELF
TRBV5-1	TRBJ2-1	13	ASSKGLAGGHEQF
TRBV11-2	TRBJ2-7	11	ASSLSYSYEQY
TRBV28	TRBJ1-1	11	ASTWDRQTEAF
TRBV28	TRBJ2-3	10	ASSSNSNTQY
TRBV5-1	TRBJ2-1	10	ASSLAGYEQF
TRBV27	TRBJ1-4	12	ASRSQGAYEKLF